This is a list of T cell receptor beta chains from one sample in a study of metastatic and nonmetastatic thyroid tumors. TCRdb re-processed the PCR reads through MiXCR. Here the sample spans some 13,000 clones, less than 30% being singletons. The sequenced sample was tumor tissue. The receptors stem from a female donor with papillary thyroid cancer or a benign thyroid nodule (not recorded which). Some clones in this sample may be carry-over from other donors' samples. Each CDR3 is given with its conserved first and last residue. D genes are given only for firm matches. For some rows the clone size is stated as once, few or many, or as a class when expanded; others skip it.

CDR3,V,D,J,size
CASKMVPGLAGSRADTQYF,TRBV6-5,TRBD2,TRBJ2-3,many
CASSWDPNYGYTF,TRBV28,.,TRBJ1-2,.
CSASQLGQGYGYTF,TRBV20-1,TRBD1,TRBJ1-2,many
CASGLRDGYTF,TRBV25-1,.,TRBJ1-2,few
CASSKGGTSGFEQYF,TRBV6-1,TRBD2,TRBJ2-7,medium-sized
CASSLAPGNSGNTIYF,TRBV7-6,.,TRBJ1-3,many
CASTRTSPYEQFF,TRBV7-8,TRBD2,TRBJ2-1,many
CASSSSDALHEQYF,TRBV27,.,TRBJ2-7,large
CSAPQLAGGPDTQYF,TRBV20-1,TRBD2,TRBJ2-3,many
CASSQRGRTGEGQPQHF,TRBV6-2/TRBV6-3,TRBD1,TRBJ1-5,few
CSARPSAASGLASREQYF,TRBV20-1,TRBD2,TRBJ2-7,medium-sized
CASSRPGNEQYF,TRBV5-6,.,TRBJ2-7,many
CAWSVRWGPYEQYF,TRBV30,.,TRBJ2-7,medium-sized
CASSHGTGGHYGYTF,TRBV3-1,.,TRBJ1-2,.
CASSLARGLAANEQFF,TRBV12-3/TRBV12-4,.,TRBJ2-1,few
CASSFGLEQYF,TRBV6-2/TRBV6-3,.,TRBJ2-7,few
CAWAPGLAGLGEQFF,TRBV30,TRBD2,TRBJ2-1,.
CASSPLGGPQETQYF,TRBV6-1,.,TRBJ2-5,many
CASSPRTDNSPLHF,TRBV3-1,.,TRBJ1-6,.
CASSLEGRNIQYF,TRBV6-1,.,TRBJ2-4,many
CASSLNRDRVYIQYF,TRBV5-6,TRBD1,TRBJ2-4,.
CASSLKRERTDTQYF,TRBV11-1,.,TRBJ2-3,once
CASSVGERNIQYF,TRBV7-6,.,TRBJ2-4,many
CASSQGYSPLHF,TRBV3-1,.,TRBJ1-6,medium-sized
CSARTPGRFFSGANVLTF,TRBV20-1,.,TRBJ2-6,.
CASSYLAGEMYTEAFF,TRBV6-5,.,TRBJ1-1,medium-sized
CASSQERASVTELFF,TRBV4-3,.,TRBJ2-2,.
CAWSNFGERAVHEQYF,TRBV30,.,TRBJ2-7,.
CASSYLDYNSPLHF,TRBV6-5,.,TRBJ1-6,medium-sized
CASSYFVAGAGELFF,TRBV6-2/TRBV6-3,TRBD2,TRBJ2-2,.
CASSGAGYGYTF,TRBV6-1,.,TRBJ1-2,few
CSARDNRGLGGYTF,TRBV20-1,TRBD1,TRBJ1-2,many
CASSPPGGVRSNEQFF,TRBV18,.,TRBJ2-1,.
CASSAGSYNEQFF,TRBV2,.,TRBJ2-1,.
CSARDGTAYNSPLHF,TRBV20-1,.,TRBJ1-6,.
CASRGLGISQPQHF,TRBV2,.,TRBJ1-5,many
CASSVGGDVAFF,TRBV9,.,TRBJ1-1,many